The clone carrying this TCR beta chain was detected once. What it binds is not known. The data were obtained in a study of neoadjuvant nivolumab and ipilimumab in lung cancer. The CDR3 spans 13 residues. V was cut by 6 bases and J by 0 bases, with 9 bases left in between. CDR1 is ENHRY and CDR2 is SYGVKD in the germline V gene. Findings and caveats of the study: Blood richness before therapy tracked richness in tumors resected after neoadjuvant therapy. Only a single major-pathologic-response sample was available for clonality analysis.

The assay was immunoSEQ multiplex PCR, and TCRdb's table has in-frame clones only and misses some. The table records fewer than 40,000 clones, roughly 89% of them present only once. The chain employs TRBV10-3 and TRBJ2-7; maybe TRBD1 (5 bases). The TCR sequence derives from an adult with non-small cell lung cancer. The source material was peripheral blood, sampled before neoadjuvant nivolumab, alone or with ipilimumab. CDR3 sequence reads: CAIRQVSSYEQYF. The CDR3 nucleotides read TGTGCCATCAGACAGGTTAGCTCCTACGAGCAGTACTTC.